Following are 26 T cell receptor beta chains from one sample sequenced in a study of blood T cell repertoires in COVID-19. Some clones are missing from TCRdb's copy, which holds only in-frame ones; the method was immunoSEQ multiplex PCR. Here the sample spans 210,000 or so clones, around 78% being singletons. What was sequenced was peripheral blood. The receptor set was obtained from a woman aged 80 or older with active or convalescent COVID-19.

The gene calls are TRBV15 and TRBJ2-3; 9 nucleotides line up with TRBD2. The CDR3 consists of 17 residues. Germline V gene lookup returns CDR1 LNHNV and CDR2 YYDKDF (reference sequence). V was clipped by 0 bases and J by 5 bases; unmatched bases: 9. CDR3 coding DNA: TGTGCCACCAGCAGAGATCAGGATAGCGGGGGAAGAGATACGCAGTATTTT. Its translation is CATSRDQDSGGRDTQYF.

The chain joins TRBV28 to TRBJ1-1; D is ambiguous. Germline values: CDR1 MDHEN, CDR2 SYDVKM. The CDR3 spans 12 residues. V lost 7 bases to trimming and J lost 1 base, with 7 bases between them. The CDR3 coding sequence is TGTGCCAGCACAGATTGGAACACTGAAGCTTTCTTT. It specifies CASTDWNTEAFF.

The gene calls are TRBV6-6 and TRBJ2-5, with a tentative D call TRBD2 (5 bases). V was trimmed by 5 bases and J by 3 bases, leaving 25 bases between them. Germline assignment: CDR1 MNHNY and CDR2 SVGAGI (reference sequence). This CDR3 spans 18 amino acids. CDR3 nucleotide sequence: TGTGCCAGCAGTCTAACCCTCCCACGCCCGGGGAATAAAGAGACCCAGTACTTC. Residues: CASSLTLPRPGNKETQYF.

V is TRBV7-8 and J is TRBJ2-7; possibly TRBD1 for D (7 bases). Germline values: CDR1 SGHVS, CDR2 FQNEAQ. Trimming took 5 bases from V and 1 from J, leaving 15 bases between them. This CDR3 contains 15 residues. The CDR3 DNA reads TGTGCCAGCAGCCGCGGGACAGTATCTTCCTACGAGCAGTACTTC. It is translated as CASSRGTVSSYEQYF.

The gene calls are TRBV28 and TRBJ1-1; 7 nucleotides line up with TRBD1. Germline trimming cut 5 bases from V and 1 base from J; bases unmatched to any gene: 4. Germline V gene sequence: CDR1 MDHEN, CDR2 SYDVKM. The CDR3 has 14 amino acids. The CDR3 bases are TGTGCCAGCAGTCCCGGGACAGAGAACACTGAAGCTTTCTTT. Encoded protein: CASSPGTENTEAFF.

V gene TRBV7-9 combines with J gene TRBJ1-5, with TRBD1 matching 8 bases. Trimming removed 6 bases from V and 2 bases from J; junction bases left unmatched: 6. This CDR3 is built from 15 residues. The V gene's germline CDR1 is SEHNR and CDR2 FQNEAQ (reference sequence). The CDR3 sequence: CASSSDRVGNQPQHF. CDR3 nucleotide sequence: TGTGCCAGCAGTTCGGACAGGGTCGGCAATCAGCCCCAGCATTTT.

With regard to this clone: This is likely a read error, given that the CDR3 carries no conserved phenylalanine or tryptophan at its end. Because the CDR3's place on the DNA is in doubt, the DNA is left out and the CDR3 is given as listed by TCRdb. This chain connects TRBV28 to TRBJ1-2; the D segment call TRBD1 is taken from the table without a DNA check. Germline V gene sequence: CDR1 MDHEN, CDR2 SYDVKM. Inclusive of both ends, the CDR3 amounts to 13 amino acids. The CDR3: CASSQDRGKVECL.

This clone was detected only a few times. The chain combines TRBV19 with TRBJ2-5; 9 nucleotides line up with TRBD2. The CDR3 is made up of 16 amino acids. V lost 1 base to trimming and J lost 7 bases; unmatched junction nucleotides: 10. Germline V lookup: CDR1 LNHDA, CDR2 SQIVND (reference sequence). This CDR3 reads CASSIGKRGAAGTQYF. Written as DNA, the CDR3 is TGTGCCAGTAGTATAGGAAAGCGGGGGGCCGCTGGGACCCAGTACTTC.

The V call is TRBV7-8, the J call TRBJ2-3; 12 bases align to TRBD2. V trimming: 6 bases; J trimming: 0 bases; junction bases outside the gene matches: 13. This CDR3 is 19 amino acids long. CDR1 is SGHVS and CDR2 is FQNEAQ in the germline V gene. The CDR3 protein is CASSYPPPTSGRSTDTQYF. The CDR3 bases are TGTGCCAGCAGTTACCCACCACCGACTAGCGGGAGAAGCACAGATACGCAGTATTTT.

The V gene is TRBV7-8, the J gene TRBJ1-1; the match to TRBD1 covers 10 bases. CDR1 is SGHVS and CDR2 is FQNEAQ in the germline V gene. This CDR3 is 15 amino acids long. The V segment lost 5 bases and the J segment 4 bases; nucleotides outside the gene matches: 7. Here the CDR3 reads CASSRRTGGSTEAFF. In DNA form, the CDR3 reads TGTGCCAGCAGCCGGCGGACAGGGGGTTCCACTGAAGCTTTCTTT.

The chain combines TRBV6-6 with TRBJ1-2; D gene ambiguous. Germline CDR1 MNHNY, CDR2 SVGAGI (reference sequence). V was cut by 2 bases and J by 2 bases, with 12 bases left in between. The CDR3 has 15 residues. DNA of the CDR3: TGTGCCAGCAGTTACCCGGGAATGGGGAACTATGGCTACACCTTC. This translates into CASSYPGMGNYGYTF.

There are a few counts of this clone. The CDR3, as DNA: TGTGCCAGCAGCACAGACAGGGGGGGCAATCAGCCCCAGCATTTT. This sequence encodes CASSTDRGGNQPQHF. The chain joins TRBV2 to TRBJ1-5; TRBD1 matches 9 bases. The CDR3 has 15 residues. V lost 6 bases to trimming and J lost 2 bases; unmatched junction nucleotides: 5. Per germline, CDR1 SNHLY and CDR2 FYNNEI.

About this clone itself: At one boundary the junction diverges from the germline segment, which might be a read error. The J gene is TRBJ1-2, the V gene TRBV9, with TRBD1 matching 10 bases. The V gene's germline CDR1 is SGDLS and CDR2 YYNGEE. CDR3 size: 16 residues. CDR3 in DNA: TGTGCCAGCAGCGTAAATTTCGGACAGGGGGGCGATGGGTACACCTTC. Translated, it gives CASSVNFGQGGDGYTF.

This clone was seen only once. The chain recombines TRBV2 with TRBJ1-2, with TRBD1 identical over 7 bases. Germline V gives CDR1 SNHLY, CDR2 FYNNEI. There are 13 residues in the CDR3. Unmatched junction bases numbered 9, after V lost 7 bases and J lost 7 bases. The CDR3 DNA reads as TGTGCCAGCACCGAAGGGGGCGACCCTGGCTACACCTTC. Its translation: CASTEGGDPGYTF.

V and J are TRBV19 and TRBJ1-1; D uncertain. This CDR3 contains 13 residues. CDR1 and CDR2 (germline): LNHDA, SQIVND (reference sequence). The germline V and J ends were trimmed by 6 bases and 3 bases, with 11 bases remaining between them. In DNA, the CDR3 is TGTGCCAGTAGGAGGGTCGGGGACACTGAAGCTTTCTTT. It encodes CASRRVGDTEAFF.

This chain joins TRBV15 and TRBJ1-3; D is possibly TRBD1 (6 bases). V lost 5 bases to trimming and J lost 5 bases, with 19 bases between them. Germline V gene data show CDR1 as LNHNV and CDR2 as YYDKDF (reference sequence). This CDR3 region has 16 residues. The CDR3 DNA follows: TGTGCCACCAGCGGATCCTCCGACAGGCGTAGAAACACCATATATTTT. This codes for CATSGSSDRRRNTIYF.

V gene TRBV5-1 combines with J gene TRBJ1-4, with 11 bases that match TRBD1. Germline CDR1 is SGHRS and CDR2 is YFSETQ. This CDR3 has 15 amino acids. V trimming: 5 bases; J trimming: 7 bases; junction bases outside the gene matches: 7. The CDR3 DNA reads TGCGCCAGCAGACGAACCGGGACAGGGGGTGAAAAACTGTTTTTT. Translated: CASRRTGTGGEKLFF.

V and J are TRBV19 and TRBJ1-1; the D gene is possibly TRBD1 (5 bases). In germline, CDR1 is LNHDA, CDR2 SQIVND (reference sequence). Trimming removed 3 bases at V and 1 base at J, with 12 bases between. The CDR3 loop spans 15 amino acids. This CDR3 reads CASSIQGLRNTEAFF. The DNA for the CDR3 is TGTGCCAGTAGTATCCAGGGCCTGAGGAACACTGAAGCTTTCTTT.

The sample holds one count of this clone. Compared with germline, one end of the junction differs, possibly owing to a read error. J is TRBJ2-7 and V is TRBV5-5; a possible D gene is TRBD1 (5 bases). The CDR3 covers 16 residues. Looked up from germline, CDR1 is SGHKS and CDR2 is YYEKEE (reference sequence). CDR3 nucleotides: TGTGCCAGCAGCTTCCTCTTTGGGCAGGGTCTATACGGGCAGTACTTC. It encodes CASSFLFGQGLYGQYF. The whole variable domain, remainder taken from reference TRBV5-5 and TRBJ2-7, is DAGVTQSPTHLIKTRGQQVTLRCSPISGHKSVSWYQQVLGQGPQFIFQYYEKEERGRGNFPDRFSARQFPNYSSELNVNALLLGDSALYLCASSFLFGQGLYGQYFGPGTRLTVT.

The V and J genes are TRBV3-1 (or the pseudogene TRBV3-2) and TRBJ2-2; D gene uncertain. Germline CDR1 reads LGHDT; CDR2 reads YNNKEL (reference sequence). V lost 1 base, J lost 6 bases, and 9 bases lay in between. The CDR3 spans 14 residues. CDR3 amino acids: CASSQVNGPGELFF. For the CDR3, the DNA is TGTGCCAGCAGCCAAGTTAATGGCCCCGGGGAGCTGTTTTTT.

This chain links TRBV28 with TRBJ2-3; 7 nucleotides line up with TRBD2. The CDR3 runs 16 residues. V lost 6 bases and J lost 4; bases outside the gene matches: 13. Looked up from germline, CDR1 is MDHEN and CDR2 is SYDVKM. The CDR3 spells CASSHPAGPRADTQYF. CDR3 sequence (DNA): TGTGCCAGCAGCCACCCAGCGGGGCCCCGCGCAGATACGCAGTATTTT.

The J gene is TRBJ1-5, the V gene TRBV28; 11 bases line up with TRBD1. Germline V lookup: CDR1 MDHEN, CDR2 SYDVKM. The V gene end was trimmed by 3 bases and the J gene end by 2 bases; junction bases not matched to a gene: 9. This CDR3 has 18 amino acids. The CDR3 spells CASSFVFGQGAGNQPQHF. For the CDR3, the DNA is TGTGCCAGCAGTTTTGTGTTCGGACAGGGGGCTGGCAATCAGCCCCAGCATTTT.

This chain uses TRBV11-2 with TRBJ2-1, with 13 bases fitting TRBD2. Trimming cost V 6 bases and J 4 bases; bases outside gene matches: 3. This CDR3 contains 15 residues. Germline V gives CDR1 SGHAT, CDR2 FQNNGV. The CDR3 DNA sequence: TGTGCCAGCAGAAAACTAGCGGGGGGGTACAATGAGCAGTTCTTC. As protein: CASRKLAGGYNEQFF.

This chain links TRBV7-9 with TRBJ2-1, with D possibly matching TRBD1 (6 bases). V dropped 6 bases and J dropped 7 bases, with 22 bases sitting between them. The CDR3 loop spans 16 amino acids. Per the germline V gene, CDR1 is SEHNR and CDR2 is FQNEAQ (reference sequence). CDR3 nucleotides: TGTGCCAGCAGACCCCGGGACACGGAGGTGTGGAATGAGCAGTTCTTC. Amino acids: CASRPRDTEVWNEQFF.

In DNA form, the CDR3 reads TGTGCCAGCAGCCCGCGGAGGGGTTCACCCCTCCACTTT. It is translated as CASSPRRGSPLHF. This chain uses TRBV11-2 with TRBJ1-6; D is possibly TRBD1 (5 bases). V dropped 5 bases and J dropped 9 bases, with 11 bases sitting between them. The CDR3 sequence is 13 residues long. Per germline, CDR1 SGHAT and CDR2 FQNNGV.

This rearrangement joins TRBV19 to TRBJ1-5; D gene ambiguous. This CDR3 comprises 15 residues. Germline CDR1 is LNHDA and CDR2 is SQIVND (reference sequence). V lost 0 bases to trimming and J lost 4 bases, with 10 bases between them. CDR3 bases: TGTGCCAGTAGTATAGATAGCAATTTTAATCAGCCCCAGCATTTT. This gives the protein CASSIDSNFNQPQHF.